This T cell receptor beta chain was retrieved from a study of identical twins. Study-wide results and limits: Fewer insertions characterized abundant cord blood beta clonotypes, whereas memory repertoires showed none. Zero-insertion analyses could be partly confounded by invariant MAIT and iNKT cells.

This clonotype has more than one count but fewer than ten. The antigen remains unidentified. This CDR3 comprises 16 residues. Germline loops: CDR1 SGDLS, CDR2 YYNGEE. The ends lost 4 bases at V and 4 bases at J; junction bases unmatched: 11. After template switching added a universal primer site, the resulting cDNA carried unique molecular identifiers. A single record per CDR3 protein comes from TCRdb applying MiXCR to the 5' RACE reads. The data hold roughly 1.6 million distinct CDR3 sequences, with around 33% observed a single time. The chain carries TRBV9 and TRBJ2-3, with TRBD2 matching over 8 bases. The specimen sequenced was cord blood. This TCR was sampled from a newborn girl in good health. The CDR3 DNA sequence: TGTGCCAGCAGCACGTACTCGGGGGGGGCCCCAGATACGCAGTATTTT. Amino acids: CASSTYSGGAPDTQYF.